This T cell receptor beta chain originates from a study of T cell responses to AZD1222 COVID-19 vaccine. General study results and limits: Unmutated variant regions reportedly attract nearly half of all spike-specific TCRs. White British people made up most donors, females outnumbered males, and clonal diversity was possibly underestimated. Among those given AZD1222, only five or six were seropositive at baseline.

Per the germline V gene, CDR1 is WSHSY and CDR2 is SAAADI. Between the trimmed V and J ends, which lost 8 bases and 0 bases, there was a span of 14 bases. This CDR3 has 16 residues. This clone is a singleton in its sample. Its antigen is unidentified. Libraries were prepared by immunoSEQ multiplex PCR; TCRdb keeps only in-frame clonotypes and omits some of them. Of about 120,000 clones listed, approximately 91% are singletons. The receptor comes from an adult in good health. Sample: peripheral blood, taken on day 0 of AZD1222 vaccination. V and J are TRBV10-2 and TRBJ1-6; D possibly corresponds to TRBD1 (5 bases). CDR3 amino acids: CASAAGGGSYNSPLHF. The CDR3 nucleotides read TGCGCCAGCGCCGCGGGGGGAGGCTCCTATAATTCACCCCTCCACTTT.